The 2 T cell receptor beta chains presented below share a single source sample, sequenced in a study of shared clonotypes between healthy human individuals. The method was immunoSEQ multiplex PCR; TCRdb's version includes in-frame clones alone and lacks a portion of them. This table has a few million clones, 95% appearing once. Material for sequencing was naive CD4+ T cells sorted from blood. Noted subset: CD45RA+ positively selected. The receptor source for this set is a man between 18 and 29 years old in good health.

A remark on this clone: Additional DNA sequences in this sample encode the identical CDR3. This chain joins TRBV6-1 and TRBJ1-2, with 10 bases identical to TRBD1. The V segment lost 3 bases and the J segment 4 bases; nucleotides outside the gene matches: 2. Germline loops: CDR1 MNHNS, CDR2 SASEGT. This CDR3 has 14 amino acids. The CDR3 sequence is CASSEDRGFYGYTF. CDR3 nucleotides: TGTGCCAGCAGTGAGGACAGGGGGTTCTATGGCTACACCTTC.

The CDR3 here is CASRGPGVSGNTIYF. The CDR3 nucleotides are TGTGCCAGCAGGGGGCCCGGGGTCTCTGGAAACACCATATATTTT. The chain employs TRBV28 and TRBJ1-3; a possible D gene is TRBD1 (5 bases). V lost 6 bases and J 0 bases, leaving 12 bases between the germline ends. This CDR3 region has 15 residues. Looked up from germline, CDR1 is MDHEN and CDR2 is SYDVKM.